The T cell receptor beta chain under discussion was sequenced for a study of cytomegalovirus exposure and HLA in healthy donors. Overall study context: Some 85 million unique TCRs, all from HLA-typed donors, were included in an early release of the data. Overall study results and limits: Reportedly, HLA-A and HLA-B alleles of most subjects were accurately predicted from TCR beta. Most TCR beta V segments were productive about 90% or about 30% of the time in an earlier analysis.

Amplification used 60 Vbeta primers and 13 Jbeta primers. The method was immunoSEQ multiplex PCR; TCRdb's version includes in-frame clones alone and lacks a portion of them. The sample yields around 150,000 clones, around 77% seen once. Remarks on this clone: The antigen is undetermined.

V was pared by 8 bases and J by 3 bases, with 12 bases of the junction left unmatched. There are 15 residues in the CDR3. Germline CDR1 is MDHEN and CDR2 is SYDVKM. The sequenced material came from PBMCs. The genes are TRBV28 and TRBJ2-7, with 8 bases aligning to TRBD1. This clonotype was sampled from a man younger than 40 in good health and CMV-seropositive. Written as DNA, the CDR3 is TGTGCCAGCGGGGGGCAGGGGGCAACTAACTACGAGCAGTACTTC. Its translation is CASGGQGATNYEQYF.